These T cell receptor beta chains were read from a single sample in a study of Graves' ophthalmopathy and Graves' hyperthyroidism. From the multiplex PCR reads, TCRdb called clonotypes with MiXCR, one entry per CDR3 protein. There are about 620,000 distinct CDR3 sequences in the sample; 22% occur only once, and roughly 6.9% lies in the top ten. Source material: peripheral blood. The receptors shown here come from a woman aged 18-29 years with stable Graves' hyperthyroidism. Some clones in this sample may be carry-over from other donors' samples. Each CDR3 is given with its conserved first and last residue. Each record gives: CDR3 DNA, CDR3 protein, J gene, V gene, clone size, D gene. A D gene is named only where the DNA matches it firmly. Clone size, where shown, is once, few, many, or a class for clones that have expanded.

DNA: TGTGCCAGTAGTATAGTACAGGGAAGCAATCAGCCCCAGCATTTT
CDR3: CASSIVQGSNQPQHF
J: TRBJ1-5
V: TRBV19
size: many
D: .

DNA: TGTGCCAGCAGCCCCCGCCCCGGACCTCTCTACGAGCAGTACTTC
CDR3: CASSPRPGPLYEQYF
J: TRBJ2-7
V: TRBV7-3
size: .
D: .

DNA: TGTGCCAGCAGAACCGGGACATGGAACTCCTACGAGCAGTACTTC
CDR3: CASRTGTWNSYEQYF
J: TRBJ2-7
V: TRBV28
size: many
D: .

DNA: TGCAGTGCTAGGGGGACTCTAAAAGAGACCCAGTACTTC
CDR3: CSARGTLKETQYF
J: TRBJ2-5
V: TRBV20-1
size: .
D: .

DNA: TGCAGCGTTGGTGGACAGCCTCCACTCATGAACACTGAAGCTTTCTTT
CDR3: CSVGGQPPLMNTEAFF
J: TRBJ1-1
V: TRBV29-1
size: .
D: .

DNA: TGTTCCAGCAGTCCGTGGACAGGGAACGAGCAGTACTTC
CDR3: CSSSPWTGNEQYF
J: TRBJ2-7
V: TRBV25-1
size: .
D: TRBD1

DNA: TGCGCCAGCAGTGATTCAGACTACGAGCAGTACTTC
CDR3: CASSDSDYEQYF
J: TRBJ2-7
V: TRBV10-1
size: .
D: .

DNA: TGTGCCACCAACGGCCGCGGGCGGGGGAACACTGAAGCTTTCTTT
CDR3: CATNGRGRGNTEAFF
J: TRBJ1-1
V: TRBV6-2/TRBV6-3
size: many
D: .

DNA: TGTGCCAGCAGCCTAGCAGGGGGCGGCGAGCAGTACTTC
CDR3: CASSLAGGGEQYF
J: TRBJ2-7
V: TRBV7-2
size: many
D: TRBD1

DNA: TGTGCCAGCTCCCCAAGGGGGAGACAGGGGGCGCTGACCCAGTACTTC
CDR3: CASSPRGRQGALTQYF
J: TRBJ2-5
V: TRBV3-1
size: few
D: TRBD1

DNA: TGTGCCAGCAGTCCCCGGGACAGGGGACGTCCTTCGTACTTC
CDR3: CASSPRDRGRPSYF
J: TRBJ2-4
V: TRBV2
size: few
D: TRBD1

DNA: TGTGCCAGCAGCTTTGCGGGGGAACTCACCGGGGAGCTGTTTTTT
CDR3: CASSFAGELTGELFF
J: TRBJ2-2
V: TRBV7-3
size: .
D: TRBD2

DNA: TGCAGTGCTAGAGTGACGGCGCCTTATCAGCCCCAGCATTTT
CDR3: CSARVTAPYQPQHF
J: TRBJ1-5
V: TRBV20-1
size: few
D: .

DNA: TGTGCCAGCAGTTTTAGCAGTCCGCCCCAGCATTTT
CDR3: CASSFSSPPQHF
J: TRBJ1-5
V: TRBV12-3/TRBV12-4
size: few
D: .

DNA: TGTGCCAGCAGTGAGCGGGGGGAATACCAAGAGACCCAGTACTTC
CDR3: CASSERGEYQETQYF
J: TRBJ2-5
V: TRBV10-3
size: .
D: TRBD2

DNA: TGTGCCAGCAGGGACAGGGGTGGGCTGAACACTGAAGCTTTCTTT
CDR3: CASRDRGGLNTEAFF
J: TRBJ1-1
V: TRBV2
size: .
D: TRBD1

DNA: TGTGCCTGGAGTACAGGGAGGTCACCCCTCCACTTT
CDR3: CAWSTGRSPLHF
J: TRBJ1-6
V: TRBV30
size: many
D: .

DNA: TGTGCCACCAGCTGGAGGAACACTGAAGCTTTCTTT
CDR3: CATSWRNTEAFF
J: TRBJ1-1
V: TRBV15
size: many
D: .

DNA: TGTGCCAGCAGCCCCGGGTGGGGGTTGGGTGGCTACACCTTC
CDR3: CASSPGWGLGGYTF
J: TRBJ1-2
V: TRBV12-3/TRBV12-4
size: many
D: .

DNA: TGCGCCAGCAGCCATTTCACATACAGGGGAGAGGGAAACACTGAAGCTTTCTTT
CDR3: CASSHFTYRGEGNTEAFF
J: TRBJ1-1
V: TRBV4-1
size: .
D: TRBD1

DNA: TGTGCCAGCCGTTTTTCTGGAAACACCATATATTTT
CDR3: CASRFSGNTIYF
J: TRBJ1-3
V: TRBV19
size: .
D: .

DNA: TGTGCCAGTGAGGGCGGGACTAGTCGTACCTTC
CDR3: CASEGGTSRTF
J: TRBJ2-5
V: TRBV2
size: .
D: TRBD2

DNA: TGTGCCAGCAGCCGACCCGGTTCCGGGGAGCTGTGTTTT
CDR3: CASSRPGSGELCF
J: TRBJ2-2
V: TRBV28
size: few
D: .

DNA: TGTGCCAGCAGTTTATCGAGTGGGACAGGGGCGGGTGGCTACACCTTC
CDR3: CASSLSSGTGAGGYTF
J: TRBJ1-2
V: TRBV27
size: .
D: TRBD1

DNA: TGTGCCAGCTCACCACTTTCGGTGGACGGTCAGCCCCAGCATTTT
CDR3: CASSPLSVDGQPQHF
J: TRBJ1-5
V: TRBV18
size: .
D: .

DNA: TGTGCCAGCAGTCAGGGGGCCCTTGGCTACACCTTC
CDR3: CASSQGALGYTF
J: TRBJ1-2
V: TRBV12-3/TRBV12-4
size: many
D: TRBD1

DNA: TGTGCCAGCAGCGCCCGACTAGCACCGAGCTCCTACGAGCAGTACTTC
CDR3: CASSARLAPSSYEQYF
J: TRBJ2-7
V: TRBV7-8
size: many
D: TRBD2

DNA: TGTGCCAGCAGGCCGGGCCGCGCTGGGGAGCTGTTTTTT
CDR3: CASRPGRAGELFF
J: TRBJ2-2
V: TRBV27
size: once
D: .

DNA: TGTGCCAGCAGTGACTGGGAAGAGACCCAGTACTTC
CDR3: CASSDWEETQYF
J: TRBJ2-5
V: TRBV28
size: few
D: .

DNA: TGTGCCAGCAGTGCCCGGGACGGCCACAATCAGCCCCAGCATTTT
CDR3: CASSARDGHNQPQHF
J: TRBJ1-5
V: TRBV6-2/TRBV6-3
size: .
D: .

DNA: TGTGCCAGCAGTGTAAACAGGGAGCGCACCGGGGAGCTGTTTTTT
CDR3: CASSVNRERTGELFF
J: TRBJ2-2
V: TRBV6-1
size: many
D: .

DNA: TGTGCCAGCAGTTTACCCCTCGGGGGGGGGTTTAATGGCTACACCTTC
CDR3: CASSLPLGGGFNGYTF
J: TRBJ1-2
V: TRBV28
size: many
D: .

DNA: TGTGCCAGCAGTCCCGCTGGAGGCCCAAACACCATATATTTT
CDR3: CASSPAGGPNTIYF
J: TRBJ1-3
V: TRBV11-2
size: many
D: .

DNA: TGTGCCAGCATAGGGCAGGGGGCCGGGATTTCACCCCTCCACTTT
CDR3: CASIGQGAGISPLHF
J: TRBJ1-6
V: TRBV6-5
size: many
D: TRBD1

DNA: TGCGCCAGCAGCTTGGGGACAGGGACGAACACTGAAGCTTTCTTT
CDR3: CASSLGTGTNTEAFF
J: TRBJ1-1
V: TRBV5-1
size: many
D: TRBD1

DNA: TGCGCCAGCCAGCCGGAAAGCTCCTACGAGCAGTACTTC
CDR3: CASQPESSYEQYF
J: TRBJ2-7
V: TRBV5-1
size: many
D: .

DNA: TGTGCCAGCCAGGTTACCGAGAACACTGAAGCTTTCTTT
CDR3: CASQVTENTEAFF
J: TRBJ1-1
V: TRBV6-5
size: .
D: .

DNA: TGTGCCAGCAGCGTTTTTAACGGGGCTTACGAGCAGTACTTC
CDR3: CASSVFNGAYEQYF
J: TRBJ2-7
V: TRBV3-1
size: few
D: .